What follows describes a single T cell receptor beta chain. The germline V and J ends were trimmed by 5 bases and 6 bases, with 14 bases remaining between them. Germline CDR1 reads SGDLS; CDR2 reads YYNGEE. This CDR3 has 14 amino acids. These data originate in a study of shared clonotypes between healthy human individuals. This table comes from immunoSEQ multiplex PCR, and its TCRdb copy is limited to in-frame clones, with some not included. The sample lists millions of clones, approximately 94% occurring once. The naive CD8 subset, CD45RO-negative cells positively selected for CCR7, excluded terminally differentiated effector memory CD45RA+ cells. All donors qualified as healthy HIV-negative adults and had experienced no recent acute infections or vaccinations.

V and J are TRBV9 and TRBJ2-2; D call uncertain. What was sequenced was naive CD8+ T cells sorted from blood. The sequence came from a young man in good health. As DNA, the CDR3 is TGTGCCAGCAGGTCCCCACTCAATGCCGGGGAGCTGTTTTTT. Its protein is CASRSPLNAGELFF.